This TCR beta chain was found in a study of PD-1 blockade in classical Hodgkin lymphoma. Study-wide context: Administration of nivolumab to patients was at 3 mg/kg intravenously every 2 weeks.

Notes on this clone: Its target is unknown.

Stated time point: cycle 4 day 1 (C4D1), after 5 to 7 weeks of nivolumab. Every one of the patients relapsed after autologous stem cell transplantation (brentuximab vedotin exposure was variable). The study's findings and limits: Reported baseline diversity: healthy donors highest, relapsed/refractory patients lowest. Although disease activity or prior therapy may be involved, causes of the repertoire differences remain undefined.

The CDR3 has 13 amino acids. Germline assignment: CDR1 LNHDA and CDR2 SQIVND (reference sequence). V gave up 6 bases and J gave up 10 bases; unmatched junction bases: 6. Sequencing was performed with immunoSEQ multiplex PCR; in TCRdb, only in-frame clones are kept and a portion is missing. This repertoire shows roughly 100,000 clones, roughly 87% found once; its top ten account for about 20%. The source was peripheral blood mononuclear cells (PBMCs), collected before the fourth cycle of nivolumab. The chain uses TRBV19 and TRBJ2-1; 10 positions agree with TRBD2. The TCR was taken from a human donor with classical Hodgkin lymphoma. CDR3 residues: CASSPSGGIEQFF. The CDR3 nucleotides read TGTGCCAGTAGCCCTAGCGGGGGTATCGAGCAGTTCTTC. Supplemented by reference TRBV19 and TRBJ2-1, the full variable domain reads DGGITQSPKYLFRKEGQNVTLSCEQNLNHDAMYWYRQDPGQGLRLIYYSQIVNDFQKGDIAEGYSVSREKKESFPLTVTSAQKNPTAFYLCASSPSGGIEQFFGPGTRLTVL.